The 9 T cell receptor beta chains in this list originate from one sample, sequenced in a study of T cell repertoires in cytomegalovirus infection. No cognate antigen is known for these TCRs. MiXCR, run by TCRdb on the reads, gives a single entry per CDR3 protein. Here the sample spans about 700,000 distinct CDR3 sequences, 33% being singletons. Sequencing was performed on cultured PBMCs, taken from culture after CMV antigen stimulation. The source is a human donor in good health (CMV status not recorded). Some clones in this sample may be carry-over from other donors' samples.

The chain is built from TRBV5-1 and TRBJ2-5; maybe TRBD2 (5 bases). V was cut by 4 bases and J by 2 bases, with 18 bases left in between. The CDR3 is 16 amino acids. Germline values: CDR1 SGHRS, CDR2 YFSETQ. The CDR3 region is CASSQMEDGRQETQYF. CDR3 bases: TGCGCCAGCAGCCAAATGGAGGACGGTCGACAAGAGACCCAGTACTTC.

CDR3 protein: CASSPPGGSYSYEQYF. CDR3 nucleotides: TGTGCCAGCAGTCCACCGGGGGGCTCATACTCCTACGAGCAGTACTTC. This chain uses TRBV27 with TRBJ2-7, with a possible D match to TRBD2 (7 bases). Germline V gene sequence: CDR1 MNHEY, CDR2 SMNVEV (reference sequence). The CDR3 is 16 amino acids. Trimming took off 5 bases at V and 0 bases at J, with 17 bases between the two ends.

The chain is built from TRBV12-3 or TRBV12-4 and TRBJ1-3; D remains unclear. The CDR3 is 14 amino acids. Trimming took 5 bases from V and 0 from J, leaving 8 bases between them. As DNA, the CDR3 is TGTGCCAGCAGTATCAGCAGCTCTGGAAACACCATATATTTT. Encoded protein: CASSISSSGNTIYF.

DNA of the CDR3: TGTGCCAGCAGCCGAGGACAGGGATGGGTAGGGACCCAGTACTTC. Translating gives CASSRGQGWVGTQYF. The V gene is TRBV3-1, the J gene TRBJ2-5, with 8 nucleotides matching TRBD1. This CDR3 is 15 amino acids long. V shed 4 bases, J shed 7 bases, and the junction held 11 bases outside the gene matches. Germline V CDR1 and CDR2: LGHDT, YNNKEL (reference sequence).

The chain carries TRBV27 and TRBJ1-6; tentative D call: TRBD1 (5 bases). Germline CDR1 is MNHEY and CDR2 is SMNVEV (reference sequence). The germline V and J ends were trimmed by 0 bases and 0 bases, with 12 bases remaining between them. There are 18 residues in the CDR3. The CDR3 nucleotides read TGTGCCAGCAGTTTATCGAGGGGAGCCAGCTCCTATAATTCACCCCTCCACTTT. It specifies CASSLSRGASSYNSPLHF.

The V gene is TRBV7-9, the J gene TRBJ2-7, with TRBD2 matching 8 bases. The V and J ends lost 5 bases and 7 bases, in that order; junction bases with no gene match: 13. CDR1 and CDR2 (germline): SEHNR, FQNEAQ (reference sequence). This CDR3 has 15 amino acids. CDR3: CASSAAGAPGGEQYF. The CDR3 region has the DNA TGTGCCAGCAGCGCCGCGGGGGCCCCGGGAGGGGAGCAGTACTTC.

This clonotype turned up a few times. The rearrangement links TRBV19 to TRBJ2-3; TRBD2 might be the D (6 bases). Trimming stripped 2 bases from V and 3 bases from J, with 12 bases between. The germline gives CDR1 LNHDA, CDR2 SQIVND (reference sequence). This CDR3 is built from 15 residues. The CDR3 DNA sequence: TGTGCCAGTAGTATAAGGTGGGAGGTGACAGATACGCAGTATTTT. The encoded protein is CASSIRWEVTDTQYF.

This clonotype was seen many times. This chain uses TRBV6-1 with TRBJ2-3; 15 positions match TRBD2. Looked up from germline, CDR1 is MNHNS and CDR2 is SASEGT. V shed 6 bases, J shed 6 bases, and the junction held 4 bases outside the gene matches. The CDR3 extends over 15 amino acids. CDR3 amino acids: CASRGLAGGEDTQYF. The CDR3 DNA sequence: TGTGCCAGCAGGGGACTAGCGGGAGGAGAGGATACGCAGTATTTT.

This clonotype was counted only a few times. The chain is built from TRBV7-2 and TRBJ2-3; 8 nucleotides match TRBD2. The V segment lost 5 bases and the J segment 6 bases; nucleotides outside the gene matches: 7. CDR3 length: 14 residues. Germline V gives CDR1 SGHTA, CDR2 FQGNSA. Here the CDR3 reads CASSRSGGEDTQYF. Written as DNA, the CDR3 is TGTGCCAGCAGCCGAAGCGGGGGCGAGGATACGCAGTATTTT. Complete variable domain (other parts from reference TRBV7-2 and TRBJ2-3): GAGVSQSPSNKVTEKGKDVELRCDPISGHTALYWYRQSLGQGLEFLIYFQGNSAPDKSGLPSDRFSAERTGGSVSTLTIQRTQQEDSAVYLCASSRSGGEDTQYFGPGTRLTVL.